The rows below give T cell receptor beta chains drawn from one sample of a study of T cells in Graves' hyperthyroidism and ophthalmopathy. TCRdb fed the multiplex PCR reads into MiXCR, producing one record per CDR3 protein. The sample has about 350,000 distinct CDR3 sequences; over 11% are singletons. The sequencing input was blood. Receptor source: a woman aged 25 to 45 with Graves' hyperthyroidism. The CDR3 runs from the conserved cysteine through the conserved F or W. The listing skips clone size in some rows; elsewhere it reads once, few, many or a size class.

v_call: TRBV2
j_call: TRBJ2-2
cdr3_length: 15
clone_size: many
cdr3_aa: CAGETSGRETGELFF

v_call: TRBV5-6
j_call: TRBJ2-1
cdr3_length: 19
clone_size: many
cdr3_aa: CASNGGGREALSSYNEQFF

v_call: TRBV28
j_call: TRBJ2-7
cdr3_length: 15
clone_size: many
cdr3_aa: CASSSSGTGGYEQYF

v_call: TRBV4-1
j_call: TRBJ2-7
cdr3_length: 14
clone_size: few
cdr3_aa: CASSDRTGSYEQYF

v_call: TRBV11-2
j_call: TRBJ2-3
cdr3_length: 14
clone_size: many
cdr3_aa: CASINRVLGDTQYF

v_call: TRBV13
j_call: TRBJ1-2
cdr3_length: 12
clone_size: NA
cdr3_aa: CASSGTEEGYTF

v_call: TRBV24-1
j_call: TRBJ2-5
cdr3_length: 12
clone_size: many
cdr3_aa: CATSTGSETQYF

v_call: TRBV27
j_call: TRBJ2-1
cdr3_length: 13
clone_size: many
cdr3_aa: CASSLAGAVEQFF

v_call: TRBV20-1
j_call: TRBJ2-3
cdr3_length: 14
clone_size: many
cdr3_aa: CSAGGQSGTDTQYF

v_call: TRBV2
j_call: TRBJ2-1
cdr3_length: 16
clone_size: NA
cdr3_aa: CASSRDGVSSYNEQFF

v_call: TRBV30
j_call: TRBJ1-5
cdr3_length: 14
clone_size: NA
cdr3_aa: CARAATGEGQPQHF

v_call: TRBV12-3/TRBV12-4
j_call: TRBJ1-1
cdr3_length: 14
clone_size: few
cdr3_aa: CASSSQGANTEAFF

v_call: TRBV20-1
j_call: TRBJ1-2
cdr3_length: 14
clone_size: few
cdr3_aa: CSARDPGKGYGYTF

v_call: TRBV10-3
j_call: TRBJ2-5
cdr3_length: 13
clone_size: few
cdr3_aa: CAIAGGQQETQYF

v_call: TRBV30
j_call: TRBJ2-2
cdr3_length: 10
clone_size: NA
cdr3_aa: CACFAGELFF

v_call: TRBV30
j_call: TRBJ1-1
cdr3_length: 13
clone_size: few
cdr3_aa: CASRGDSNTEAFF

v_call: TRBV28
j_call: TRBJ1-6
cdr3_length: 18
clone_size: many
cdr3_aa: CASRPIPGQGRINSPLHF

v_call: TRBV28
j_call: TRBJ2-3
cdr3_length: 17
clone_size: many
cdr3_aa: CASSARSRRLYTDTQYF

v_call: TRBV28
j_call: TRBJ2-7
cdr3_length: 14
clone_size: NA
cdr3_aa: CASILTGGSYEQYF

v_call: TRBV20-1
j_call: TRBJ2-5
cdr3_length: 13
clone_size: many
cdr3_aa: CSASAGRGETQYF

v_call: TRBV12-3/TRBV12-4
j_call: TRBJ2-7
cdr3_length: 16
clone_size: many
cdr3_aa: CASSLGERESSYEQYF

v_call: TRBV2
j_call: TRBJ2-5
cdr3_length: 13
clone_size: many
cdr3_aa: CASSGWGRRTQYF

v_call: TRBV30
j_call: TRBJ1-1
cdr3_length: 12
clone_size: NA
cdr3_aa: CAGEDQNTEAFF

v_call: TRBV28
j_call: TRBJ2-2
cdr3_length: 13
clone_size: many
cdr3_aa: CASGWDGTGELFF

v_call: TRBV20-1
j_call: TRBJ2-7
cdr3_length: 11
clone_size: many
cdr3_aa: CSAPRVGEQYF

v_call: TRBV3-1
j_call: TRBJ2-2
cdr3_length: 14
clone_size: NA
cdr3_aa: CASSPPWLSGELFF

v_call: TRBV12-3/TRBV12-4
j_call: TRBJ1-5
cdr3_length: 13
clone_size: NA
cdr3_aa: CASSGQGSGPQHF

v_call: TRBV20-1
j_call: TRBJ2-2
cdr3_length: 15
clone_size: many
cdr3_aa: CSAQRARAGGGELFF

v_call: TRBV10-2
j_call: TRBJ1-2
cdr3_length: 13
clone_size: once
cdr3_aa: CASSERGYYGYTF

v_call: TRBV7-6
j_call: TRBJ1-4
cdr3_length: 16
clone_size: many
cdr3_aa: CASSLGTAATNEKLFF

v_call: TRBV11-2
j_call: TRBJ2-3
cdr3_length: 16
clone_size: few
cdr3_aa: CASSLERPVGTDTQYF

v_call: TRBV20-1
j_call: TRBJ2-7
cdr3_length: 11
clone_size: NA
cdr3_aa: CSGTGPYEQYF

v_call: TRBV28
j_call: TRBJ2-1
cdr3_length: 15
clone_size: many
cdr3_aa: CASSLFSSEYNEQFF